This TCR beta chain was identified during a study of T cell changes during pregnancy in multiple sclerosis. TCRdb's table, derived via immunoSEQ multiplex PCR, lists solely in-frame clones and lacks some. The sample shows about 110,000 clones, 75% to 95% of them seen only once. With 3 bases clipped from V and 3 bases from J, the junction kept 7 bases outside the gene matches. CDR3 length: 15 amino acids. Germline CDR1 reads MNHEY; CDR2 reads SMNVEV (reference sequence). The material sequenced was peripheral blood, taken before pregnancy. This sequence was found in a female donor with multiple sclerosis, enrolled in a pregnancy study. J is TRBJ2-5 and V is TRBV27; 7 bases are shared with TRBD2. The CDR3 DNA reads TGTGCCAGCAGTTTTGGCCCTAGCGGAAAAGAGACCCAGTACTTC. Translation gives CASSFGPSGKETQYF.